A selection of T cell receptor beta chains follows, all from one sample in a study of PD-L1 blockade in urothelial cancer. TCRdb's copy holds only in-frame clones and misses some; the assay was immunoSEQ multiplex PCR. This sample yields 48,000 or so clones, of which 75% to 90% are seen a single time; 10% belongs to the top ten. This material consisted of PBMCs, taken around atezolizumab (anti-PD-L1) treatment. The source of these receptors is a man in his sixties with urothelial cancer. Each CDR3 is given with its conserved first and last residue. The order of the fields is V gene, J gene, D gene, clone size, CDR3 DNA, CDR3 protein. The D gene is left open where the match is weak. Rows may omit the clone size; those that give it use once, few, many or a size class.

V: TRBV2; J: TRBJ2-5; D: TRBD2; size: .; DNA: TGTGCCAGCAGTGAAATGCTAGCGGGGGGAGAGACCCAGTACTTC; CDR3: CASSEMLAGGETQYF
V: TRBV6-5; J: TRBJ1-1; D: TRBD1; size: .; DNA: TGTGCCAGCAGTACCACGACAGGGGGAAAAATGACGGCTTTCTTT; CDR3: CASSTTTGGKMTAFF
V: TRBV11-3; J: TRBJ2-3; D: .; size: .; DNA: TGTGCCAGCAGTTACCCGGGGGAGGGGGGCACAGATACGCAGTATTTT; CDR3: CASSYPGEGGTDTQYF
V: TRBV7-2; J: TRBJ1-4; D: .; size: once; DNA: TGTGCCAGCAGCGTTGCCGGGGGGGGTCTTAATGAAAAACTGTTTTTT; CDR3: CASSVAGGGLNEKLFF
V: TRBV14; J: TRBJ2-7; D: .; size: .; DNA: TGTGCCAGCAGCCAAGAGAGGCAGACGTACTCGTACTTC; CDR3: CASSQERQTYSYF
V: TRBV19; J: TRBJ1-5; D: .; size: .; DNA: TGTGCCAGTAGTATCGCTACAGGGATAACTCAGCCCCAGCATTTT; CDR3: CASSIATGITQPQHF
V: TRBV28; J: TRBJ1-2; D: TRBD1; size: .; DNA: TGTGCCAGCAAAGACCCGGGACAGGCCTATGGCTACACCTTC; CDR3: CASKDPGQAYGYTF
V: TRBV6-1; J: TRBJ1-5; D: .; size: .; DNA: TGTGCCAGCACGGTTTCAGGGGTACGCAATCAGCCCCAGCATTTT; CDR3: CASTVSGVRNQPQHF
V: TRBV2; J: TRBJ1-5; D: TRBD1; size: .; DNA: TGTGCCAGCAGTGAAGGACAGGGGTTTAATCAGCCCCAGCATTTT; CDR3: CASSEGQGFNQPQHF
V: TRBV5-1; J: TRBJ2-7; D: .; size: .; DNA: TGCGCCAGCAGCCTCCGACAGGAAGTGGAGCAGTACTTC; CDR3: CASSLRQEVEQYF
V: TRBV7-2; J: TRBJ1-2; D: .; size: once; DNA: TGTGCCAACAAACCGTCGGGGCAGGGGAATTCCGGCTACACCTTC; CDR3: CANKPSGQGNSGYTF
V: TRBV4-1; J: TRBJ2-1; D: TRBD2; size: .; DNA: TGCGCCAGCAGCCAGACCTTAGCGGGGGGCCTTTTCAATAAGCAGTTCTTC; CDR3: CASSQTLAGGLFNKQFF
V: TRBV7-8; J: TRBJ1-3; D: .; size: .; DNA: TGTGCCAGCAGCTTACAGGGCCGGCTCTCCGGAAACACCATATATTTT; CDR3: CASSLQGRLSGNTIYF
V: TRBV9; J: TRBJ2-2; D: .; size: .; DNA: TGTGCCAGCAGCGTAGGAGCGGGTATGTCCGGGGAGCTGTTTTTT; CDR3: CASSVGAGMSGELFF
V: TRBV28; J: TRBJ1-5; D: .; size: few; DNA: TGTGCCAGCAGTTCCAGGGTATTGAAGCCCCAGCATTTT; CDR3: CASSSRVLKPQHF
V: TRBV7-9; J: TRBJ1-1; D: TRBD1; size: .; DNA: TGTGCCAGCAGCTTACCGACAGGGACCAGCACTGAAGCTTTCTTT; CDR3: CASSLPTGTSTEAFF
V: TRBV5-4; J: TRBJ2-5; D: TRBD2; size: .; DNA: TGTGCCAGCAGCCCTGGGACGGACCCGGGGGGGCAAGAGACCCAGTACTTC; CDR3: CASSPGTDPGGQETQYF
V: TRBV6-6; J: TRBJ2-7; D: .; size: .; DNA: TGTGCCAGCAGTTACCTAAGCGTGGCCAGCGAGCAGTACTTC; CDR3: CASSYLSVASEQYF
V: TRBV18; J: TRBJ2-1; D: TRBD2; size: few; DNA: TGTGCCAGCTCGCCCGGGACTAGGACATACAATGAGCAGTTCTTC; CDR3: CASSPGTRTYNEQFF
V: TRBV11-2; J: TRBJ2-2; D: .; size: .; DNA: TGTGCCAGCACCTCCCACGGGGCGGGGTATATCACCGGGGAGCTGTTTTTT; CDR3: CASTSHGAGYITGELFF
V: TRBV5-5; J: TRBJ2-1; D: .; size: .; DNA: TGTGCCAGCAGCTTGGTTAGCGGAACCTACAATGAGCAGTTCTTC; CDR3: CASSLVSGTYNEQFF
V: TRBV19; J: TRBJ2-5; D: TRBD2; size: .; DNA: TGTGCCAGTAGTCGACTAGCGGGGGAACTGGAGACCCAGTACTTC; CDR3: CASSRLAGELETQYF
V: TRBV7-9; J: TRBJ2-5; D: .; size: .; DNA: TGTGCCAGCAGCTTCCAGGGAAGGGAGACCCAGTACTTC; CDR3: CASSFQGRETQYF
V: TRBV27; J: TRBJ1-2; D: .; size: .; DNA: TGTGCCAGCAGTTCCACCTGGGGGAGGAGGACTAACTATGGCTACACCTTC; CDR3: CASSSTWGRRTNYGYTF
V: TRBV4-1; J: TRBJ1-2; D: .; size: .; DNA: TGCGCCAGCAGCCAGCCCCGCCAGGGTAGGAGCTACACCTTC; CDR3: CASSQPRQGRSYTF
V: TRBV5-1; J: TRBJ2-7; D: .; size: once; DNA: TGCGCCAGCAGCTCCCGGTCCCTCGGGGACGAGCAGTACTTC; CDR3: CASSSRSLGDEQYF
V: TRBV7-2; J: TRBJ2-1; D: TRBD2; size: .; DNA: TGTGCCAGCAGCTTATCGGCGGGGGGGACCAGGAATGAGCAGTTCTTC; CDR3: CASSLSAGGTRNEQFF
V: TRBV11-3; J: TRBJ2-7; D: .; size: .; DNA: TGTGCCAGCAGCTTGGAGGGTCAAAGGACTTACGAGCAGTACTTC; CDR3: CASSLEGQRTYEQYF
V: TRBV7-9; J: TRBJ1-5; D: .; size: .; DNA: TGTGCCAGCAGCTTGGGGGGTTATAGCAATCAGCCCCAGCATTTT; CDR3: CASSLGGYSNQPQHF
V: TRBV7-3; J: TRBJ1-6; D: .; size: .; DNA: TGTGCCAGCAGCTTCAGGGATAATTCACCCCTCCACTTT; CDR3: CASSFRDNSPLHF
V: TRBV2; J: TRBJ2-7; D: TRBD1; size: .; DNA: TGTGCCAGCAGTGAAAGCACACAGGGGGTTTACGAGCAGTACTTC; CDR3: CASSESTQGVYEQYF
V: TRBV5-1; J: TRBJ2-5; D: TRBD2; size: .; DNA: TGCGCCAGCAGCGCCCAGCGGGGGGGTGGAGAGACCCAGTACTTC; CDR3: CASSAQRGGGETQYF
V: TRBV6-6; J: TRBJ1-1; D: .; size: .; DNA: TGTGCCAGCACCACAGGAGGGGCCACTGAAGCTTTCTTT; CDR3: CASTTGGATEAFF
V: TRBV29-1; J: TRBJ1-5; D: .; size: .; DNA: TGCAGCGTTCGAGACAACTTTAATCAGCCCCAGCATTTT; CDR3: CSVRDNFNQPQHF
V: TRBV7-3; J: TRBJ2-1; D: TRBD2; size: .; DNA: TGTGCCAGCAGCTCCACGAGCGGGGGCCACCTCGGGGAGCAGTTCTTC; CDR3: CASSSTSGGHLGEQFF
V: TRBV6-1; J: TRBJ2-7; D: TRBD1; size: few; DNA: TGTGCCAGCAGCTTATACTTGGACAGGACCTACGAGCAGTACTTC; CDR3: CASSLYLDRTYEQYF
V: TRBV30; J: TRBJ2-5; D: TRBD2; size: .; DNA: TGTGCCTGGAGTGTGGGCCAGGCGGGGGGGCGAGAGACCCAGTACTTC; CDR3: CAWSVGQAGGRETQYF
V: TRBV10-2; J: TRBJ1-2; D: TRBD1; size: .; DNA: TGCGCCAGCACCGGGACAGGGGCTAACTATGGCTACACCTTC; CDR3: CASTGTGANYGYTF
V: TRBV30; J: TRBJ1-5; D: TRBD1; size: .; DNA: TGTGCCTGGAGTCCAGGGGGAGGCAATCAGCCCCAGCATTTT; CDR3: CAWSPGGGNQPQHF
V: TRBV4-1; J: TRBJ2-2; D: .; size: once; DNA: TGCGCCAGCAGCCAAGTAGGCTCGGGAAACACCGGGGAGCTGTTTTTT; CDR3: CASSQVGSGNTGELFF
V: TRBV6-5; J: TRBJ2-7; D: TRBD2; size: .; DNA: TGTGCCAGCAGTTTGGGTAGAGCGGGGAGGATTTACGAGCAGTACTTC; CDR3: CASSLGRAGRIYEQYF
V: TRBV11-3; J: TRBJ2-3; D: .; size: .; DNA: TGTGCCAGCAGCTTAGAGGGGGGTTACACAGATACGCAGTATTTT; CDR3: CASSLEGGYTDTQYF
V: TRBV27; J: TRBJ2-7; D: .; size: once; DNA: TGTGCCAGCAGCTTTAACCAACAGGGCTACGAGCAGTACTTC; CDR3: CASSFNQQGYEQYF
V: TRBV11-3; J: TRBJ2-4; D: TRBD2; size: .; DNA: TGTGCCAGCAGCTTCGTTGCGGGGGGGCCCGAAAACATTCAGTACTTC; CDR3: CASSFVAGGPENIQYF
V: TRBV19; J: TRBJ1-6; D: .; size: .; DNA: TGTGCCAGTAGTAGGACAATAAACTCCTATAATTCACCCCTCCACTTT; CDR3: CASSRTINSYNSPLHF